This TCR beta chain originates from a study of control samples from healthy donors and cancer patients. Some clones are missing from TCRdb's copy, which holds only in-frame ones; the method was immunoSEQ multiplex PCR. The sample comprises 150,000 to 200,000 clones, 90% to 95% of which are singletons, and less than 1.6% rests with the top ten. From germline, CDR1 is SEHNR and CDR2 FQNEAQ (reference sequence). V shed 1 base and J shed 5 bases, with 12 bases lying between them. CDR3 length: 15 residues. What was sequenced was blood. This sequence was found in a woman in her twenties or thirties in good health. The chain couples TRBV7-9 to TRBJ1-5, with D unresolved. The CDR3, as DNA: TGTGCCAGCAGCTTAGGTGGAGGGCGTTATCAGCCCCAGCATTTT. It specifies CASSLGGGRYQPQHF.